One TCR beta chain is described in this entry. Its cognate antigen is unknown. These data belong to a study of blood T cells in healthy people across ages. General study findings and limits: TCR beta diversity tracked closely with naive T cell percentage. Researchers judged that diversity estimates from one million T cells fell short of true values.

Through a sample-barcoded 5' primer and a J-beta primer mix, a second PCR was run for about 7 to 12 cycles. TCRdb itself ran the 5' RACE reads through MiXCR, one entry per CDR3 protein. The table includes roughly 1,500,000 distinct CDR3 sequences, 42% detected once. In germline, CDR1 is SGHRS, CDR2 YFSETQ. The CDR3 contains 16 residues. V lost 1 base and J lost 2, with 15 bases in between. The J gene is TRBJ2-5, the V gene TRBV5-1, with D perhaps matching TRBD2 (6 bases). The sample consisted of blood. This TCR was sampled from a woman aged 18-30 years in good health. As DNA, the CDR3 is TGCGCCAGCAGCTTGAGAGGTTTAGCGGAACAAGAGACCCAGTACTTC. Protein: CASSLRGLAEQETQYF.